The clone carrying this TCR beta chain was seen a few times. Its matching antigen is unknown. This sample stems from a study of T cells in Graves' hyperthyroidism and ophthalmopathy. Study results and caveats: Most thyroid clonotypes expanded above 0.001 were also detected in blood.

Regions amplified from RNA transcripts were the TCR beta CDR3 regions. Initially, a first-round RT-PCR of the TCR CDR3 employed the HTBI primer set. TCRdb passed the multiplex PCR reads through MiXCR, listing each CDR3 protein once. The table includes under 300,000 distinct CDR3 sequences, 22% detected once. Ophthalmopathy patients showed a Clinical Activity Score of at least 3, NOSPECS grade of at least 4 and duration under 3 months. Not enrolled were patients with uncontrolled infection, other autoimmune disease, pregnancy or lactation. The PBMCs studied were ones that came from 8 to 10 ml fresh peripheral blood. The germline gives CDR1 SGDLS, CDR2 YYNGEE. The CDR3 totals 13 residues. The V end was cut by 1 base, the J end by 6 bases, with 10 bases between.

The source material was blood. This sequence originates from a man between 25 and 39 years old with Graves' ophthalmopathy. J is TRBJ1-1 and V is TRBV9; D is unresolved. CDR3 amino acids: CASSVRTGSEAFF. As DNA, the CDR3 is TGTGCCAGCAGCGTACGTACGGGGTCTGAAGCTTTCTTT.